The rows below give T cell receptor beta chains drawn from one sample of a study of CD8 T cells in ankylosing spondylitis. From the 5' RACE reads, TCRdb called clonotypes with MiXCR, one entry per CDR3 protein. This sample has about 210,000 distinct CDR3 sequences, with 7.3% found just once. Sequenced material: blood, either unsorted or a sorted T cell fraction (not recorded which). The receptor set was obtained from a male donor with ankylosing spondylitis. Each CDR3 is given with its conserved first and last residue. Each record gives: J gene, D gene, V gene, clone size, CDR3 protein, CDR3 DNA. D genes are given only for firm matches. Not all rows give a size; the values are once, few, many and, for expanded clones, a class.

J: TRBJ2-5; D: -; V: TRBV12-3/TRBV12-4; size: many; CDR3: CASSLLPGETQYF; DNA: TGTGCCAGCAGTTTACTCCCTGGAGAGACCCAGTACTTC
J: TRBJ2-3; D: -; V: TRBV28; size: -; CDR3: CASSRGSEGTDTQYF; DNA: TGTGCCAGCAGCAGGGGAAGCGAAGGCACAGATACGCAGTATTTT
J: TRBJ1-5; D: -; V: TRBV3-1; size: -; CDR3: CASSPTVGMRGQPQHF; DNA: TGTGCCAGCAGCCCTACTGTGGGTATGAGGGGACAGCCCCAGCATTTT
J: TRBJ2-5; D: -; V: TRBV11-2; size: -; CDR3: CASSIPAGRETQYF; DNA: TGTGCCAGCAGCATCCCGGCCGGTAGGGAGACCCAGTACTTC
J: TRBJ1-3; D: TRBD1; V: TRBV9; size: many; CDR3: CASSVLGGGTGNTIYF; DNA: TGTGCCAGCAGCGTACTTGGAGGGGGCACGGGAAACACCATATATTTT
J: TRBJ2-3; D: -; V: TRBV5-6; size: many; CDR3: CASSLGRRETSTDTQYF; DNA: TGTGCCAGCAGCTTGGGACGGCGTGAAACTAGCACAGATACGCAGTATTTT
J: TRBJ1-2; D: -; V: TRBV12-3/TRBV12-4; size: many; CDR3: CASSAGTTIF; DNA: TGTGCCAGCAGTGCCGGGACAACTATTTTC
J: TRBJ2-1; D: -; V: TRBV11-2; size: -; CDR3: CASSPPFPEQFF; DNA: TGTGCCAGCAGCCCCCCTTTTCCGGAGCAGTTCTTC
J: TRBJ1-2; D: -; V: TRBV4-3; size: many; CDR3: CASSQDRRAYNYGYTF; DNA: TGCGCCAGCAGCCAAGATAGAAGGGCTTATAACTATGGCTACACCTTC
J: TRBJ1-1; D: -; V: TRBV28; size: few; CDR3: CASSSAPGNTEAFF; DNA: TGTGCCAGCAGTTCGGCTCCGGGGAACACTGAAGCTTTCTTT
J: TRBJ2-5; D: -; V: TRBV6-1; size: many; CDR3: CASSLMDSQETQYF; DNA: TGTGCCAGCAGTCTGATGGACAGTCAAGAGACCCAGTACTTC
J: TRBJ2-7; D: -; V: TRBV7-9; size: -; CDR3: CASSEGGTWEYEQYF; DNA: TGTGCCAGCAGCGAAGGGGGGACATGGGAATACGAGCAGTACTTC
J: TRBJ1-1; D: TRBD1; V: TRBV27; size: -; CDR3: CASREGQLNTEAFF; DNA: TGTGCCAGCAGGGAGGGACAGCTGAACACTGAAGCTTTCTTT
J: TRBJ1-1; D: -; V: TRBV6-1; size: many; CDR3: CASAQSGQEFEAFF; DNA: TGTGCCAGCGCACAATCGGGACAAGAGTTTGAAGCTTTCTTT
J: TRBJ1-2; D: -; V: TRBV29-1; size: many; CDR3: CSVDRGSTNYGYTF; DNA: TGCAGCGTTGATAGGGGGTCTACTAACTATGGCTACACCTTC
J: TRBJ2-1; D: -; V: TRBV11-2; size: -; CDR3: CASSPPSLEGLFF; DNA: TGTGCCAGCAGCCCACCGTCACTGGAAGGGCTGTTCTTC
J: TRBJ2-1; D: -; V: TRBV24-1; size: many; CDR3: CATSASYRIGETYNEQFF; DNA: TGTGCCACCAGTGCATCTTACAGGATTGGGGAGACCTACAATGAGCAGTTCTTC
J: TRBJ2-2; D: -; V: TRBV12-3/TRBV12-4; size: -; CDR3: CASSFTLRADPGELFF; DNA: TGTGCCAGCAGTTTTACCTTAAGGGCCGATCCCGGGGAGCTGTTTTTT
J: TRBJ1-6; D: -; V: TRBV27; size: many; CDR3: CASSLGQAGSPLHF; DNA: TGTGCCAGCAGTTTGGGGCAGGCGGGATCACCCCTCCACTTT
J: TRBJ2-7; D: -; V: TRBV6-5; size: many; CDR3: CASSYSYMTTFAPYF; DNA: TGTGCCAGCAGTTACTCCTATATGACGACCTTCGCCCCGTACTTC
J: TRBJ2-5; D: -; V: TRBV9; size: few; CDR3: CASSVGASQETQYF; DNA: TGTGCCAGCAGCGTAGGGGCTAGCCAAGAGACCCAGTACTTC
J: TRBJ2-7; D: TRBD2; V: TRBV4-1; size: many; CDR3: CASSPGSGGSYEQYF; DNA: TGCGCCAGCAGCCCCGGATCGGGGGGTTCCTACGAGCAGTACTTC
J: TRBJ2-7; D: -; V: TRBV29-1; size: many; CDR3: CSVEDRASYEQYF; DNA: TGCAGCGTTGAAGATCGCGCCAGCTACGAGCAGTACTTC
J: TRBJ2-3; D: TRBD2; V: TRBV20-1; size: few; CDR3: CSARGGLGGDTQYF; DNA: TGCAGTGCTAGGGGGGGACTAGGTGGAGATACGCAGTATTTT
J: TRBJ2-2; D: TRBD2; V: TRBV6-2/TRBV6-3; size: -; CDR3: CASSPGTRAGELFF; DNA: TGTGCCAGCAGTCCCGGGACTAGGGCCGGGGAGCTGTTTTTT
J: TRBJ2-1; D: TRBD2; V: TRBV29-1; size: -; CDR3: CSVTKRGSTYNEQFF; DNA: TGCAGCGTCACTAAGCGGGGGTCAACCTACAATGAGCAGTTCTTC
J: TRBJ1-4; D: -; V: TRBV15; size: many; CDR3: CATSGGRPTNEKLFF; DNA: TGTGCCACCAGCGGCGGGAGACCAACTAATGAAAAACTGTTTTTT
J: TRBJ1-5; D: -; V: TRBV20-1; size: many; CDR3: CSASTTKNNQPQHF; DNA: TGCAGTGCTAGTACAACAAAAAACAATCAGCCCCAGCATTTT
J: TRBJ2-1; D: -; V: TRBV7-6; size: many; CDR3: CASSISYNEQFF; DNA: TGTGCCAGCAGCATCTCCTACAATGAGCAGTTCTTC
J: TRBJ1-6; D: -; V: TRBV20-1; size: few; CDR3: CSARGGGNSPLHF; DNA: TGCAGTGCCCGAGGCGGGGGGAATTCACCCCTCCACTTT
J: TRBJ1-1; D: -; V: TRBV7-9; size: many; CDR3: CASSGYSGPNTEAFF; DNA: TGTGCCAGCAGCGGGTACAGCGGTCCGAACACTGAAGCTTTCTTT
J: TRBJ1-1; D: -; V: TRBV7-9; size: many; CDR3: CASSLHLGPNTEAFF; DNA: TGTGCCAGCAGCTTACACCTGGGTCCGAACACTGAAGCTTTCTTT
J: TRBJ2-7; D: TRBD1; V: TRBV7-9; size: many; CDR3: CASSYRDRPYEQYF; DNA: TGTGCCAGCAGCTACCGGGACAGACCCTACGAGCAGTACTTC
J: TRBJ2-3; D: -; V: TRBV9; size: many; CDR3: CASSVGSFGDTQYF; DNA: TGTGCCAGCAGCGTAGGGTCGTTCGGTGATACGCAGTATTTT
J: TRBJ2-7; D: TRBD1; V: TRBV7-6; size: few; CDR3: CASSPGVSGTGQYEQYF; DNA: TGTGCCAGCAGCCCGGGGGTATCGGGGACAGGTCAATACGAGCAGTACTTC
J: TRBJ2-5; D: -; V: TRBV10-3; size: many; CDR3: CAINSGGGVQETQYF; DNA: TGTGCCATCAATTCCGGAGGCGGGGTACAAGAGACCCAGTACTTC
J: TRBJ2-7; D: -; V: TRBV4-1; size: many; CDR3: CASSQGARAPLTEQYF; DNA: TGCGCCAGCAGCCAGGGCGCGCGGGCGCCTCTTACCGAGCAGTACTTC
J: TRBJ2-3; D: -; V: TRBV28; size: few; CDR3: CASSLAPSTDTQYF; DNA: TGTGCCAGCAGTTTGGCACCTAGCACAGATACGCAGTATTTT
J: TRBJ2-6; D: -; V: TRBV21-1; size: -; CDR3: CASSKRRRGLGANVLTF; DNA: TGTGCCAGCAGCAAAAGGAGAAGGGGGCTTGGGGCCAACGTCCTGACTTTC
J: TRBJ1-5; D: -; V: TRBV4-1; size: many; CDR3: CASSLRPGGENQPQHF; DNA: TGCGCCAGCAGCCTCCGCCCGGGGGGAGAAAATCAGCCCCAGCATTTT
J: TRBJ2-1; D: -; V: TRBV4-1; size: many; CDR3: CASSQDRREQFF; DNA: TGCGCCAGCAGCCAAGATAGGAGGGAGCAGTTCTTC
J: TRBJ2-7; D: -; V: TRBV11-2; size: -; CDR3: CASSLAAGGSYEQHF; DNA: TGTGCCAGCAGCTTAGCCGCGGGCGGATCCTACGAGCAGCACTTC
J: TRBJ2-7; D: -; V: TRBV7-9; size: once; CDR3: CASSSRELRREQYF; DNA: TGTGCCAGCAGCTCCCGGGAACTTAGGAGGGAGCAGTACTTC
J: TRBJ2-7; D: -; V: TRBV7-9; size: -; CDR3: CASSSGTIPREQYF; DNA: TGTGCCAGCAGCTCCGGGACCATCCCTAGGGAGCAGTACTTC
J: TRBJ1-2; D: -; V: TRBV6-5; size: many; CDR3: CASSYSGNINYGYTF; DNA: TGTGCCAGCAGTTACTCGGGGAACATCAACTATGGCTACACCTTC
J: TRBJ2-7; D: -; V: TRBV3-1; size: many; CDR3: CASSQDFRSWEQYF; DNA: TGTGCCAGCAGCCAAGATTTTAGATCGTGGGAGCAGTACTTC
J: TRBJ2-7; D: TRBD1; V: TRBV19; size: few; CDR3: CASSIDPDREGYEQYF; DNA: TGTGCCAGTAGTATAGACCCGGACAGGGAAGGATACGAGCAGTACTTC
J: TRBJ2-3; D: TRBD1; V: TRBV20-1; size: few; CDR3: CSALDGQGSTDTQYF; DNA: TGCAGTGCCCTAGACGGACAGGGATCTACAGATACGCAGTATTTT
J: TRBJ2-7; D: TRBD2; V: TRBV3-1; size: -; CDR3: CATTQGTSGSYEQYF; DNA: TGTGCCACCACCCAAGGGACTAGCGGGAGCTACGAGCAGTACTTC
J: TRBJ2-1; D: -; V: TRBV7-9; size: few; CDR3: CASSLVSSNNEQFF; DNA: TGTGCCAGCAGCTTAGTGTCTAGCAACAATGAGCAGTTCTTC
J: TRBJ2-7; D: -; V: TRBV29-1; size: many; CDR3: CSVEVGGNYEQYF; DNA: TGCAGCGTTGAAGTAGGGGGGAACTACGAGCAGTACTTC
J: TRBJ2-7; D: TRBD2; V: TRBV27; size: -; CDR3: CASSHGTSGRFGEQYF; DNA: TGTGCCAGCAGTCACGGGACTAGCGGGAGGTTCGGTGAGCAGTACTTC
J: TRBJ2-1; D: TRBD2; V: TRBV7-6; size: few; CDR3: CASSLGRSGRPNEQFF; DNA: TGTGCCAGCAGCTTGGGCCGCAGCGGGAGGCCCAATGAGCAGTTCTTC
J: TRBJ2-1; D: -; V: TRBV6-2/TRBV6-3; size: -; CDR3: CASSYSLRNNEQFF; DNA: TGTGCCAGCAGTTACTCGCTCAGGAACAATGAGCAGTTCTTC
J: TRBJ2-1; D: -; V: TRBV6-6; size: many; CDR3: CASSYGEQFF; DNA: TGTGCCAGCAGTTATGGTGAGCAGTTCTTC